The clone carrying this TCR beta chain has at least ten counts. The antigen is not known. The beta constant-region primer was an equimolar mix of two oligonucleotides covering TRBC1 and TRBC2. The ligated cDNA underwent four PCR rounds using SP2 and nested alpha and beta constant-region primers. MiXCR was run by TCRdb on the UMI-ligation and nested PCR reads, yielding one entry per CDR3 protein. The sample holds some 110,000 distinct CDR3 sequences; roughly 15% are singletons and the top ten take approximately 3%. Germline CDR1 reads SGHAT; CDR2 reads FQNNGV. V was trimmed by 3 bases and J by 8 bases, leaving 13 bases between them. The CDR3 covers 14 residues. Cells stained for CD3, CD4, CD8, CD45RA, CD27 and viability were sorted into four CD45RA/CD27 subsets. The sample is drawn from a study of naive and memory T cell subsets. Whole-study findings and limits: Possibly reflecting memory cells re-expressing CD45RA, a few larger clonotypes occurred in naive repertoires, especially CD8.

V gene TRBV11-2 combines with J gene TRBJ1-4; D gene ambiguous. This receptor was identified in a human donor in good health. The sequencing sample was made of naive CD8+ T cells from blood. CDR3 in amino acids: CASSFSDGAEKLFF. The CDR3 DNA sequence: TGTGCCAGCAGCTTCTCAGACGGTGCGGAAAAACTGTTTTTT.